This TCR beta chain was identified during a study of T cells expressing NK-cell markers. About the research overall: Cells sorted as CD3+CD56+NKG2C+, CD3+CD56+NKG2C- and CD3+CD56-NKG2C+ T cells supplied the TCR beta repertoires.

This CDR3 spans 14 amino acids. CDR1 and CDR2 from the germline V gene are LNHNV and YYDKDF (reference sequence). In the case of this clonotype: The antigen is undetermined.

Study results and limitations: In roughly six donors, dominant CD3+CD56+NKG2C+ clonotypes ranked among the top 10 CD8+ clonotypes.

For TCR beta, cDNA was produced by 5'RACE template switching with UMIs. After re-calling the 5' RACE reads, TCRdb lists one entry per CDR3 protein, DNA absent. This table lists over 350,000 distinct CDR3 sequences. Sample: blood T cells: a sorted CD56 or NKG2C T cell subset, CD4+ or CD8+ T cells, or bulk PBMC T cells (not recorded which). The chain uses TRBV15 and TRBJ2-1. The receptor was derived from a woman between 50 and 59 years old in good health. CDR3 in amino acids: CATSRVATSNEQFF.